This T cell receptor (beta chain) was observed in a study of cytomegalovirus exposure and HLA in healthy donors. Study observations and caveats: A few CMV-associated chains were confirmed in vitro to be specific for CMV antigens.

Remarks on this clone: Its cognate antigen is unknown.

Produced via immunoSEQ multiplex PCR; TCRdb's table is partial and in-frame only. The table has 200,000 or so clones, approximately 80% seen once. CDR1 and CDR2 (germline): MDHEN, SYDVKM. Trimming took 4 bases from V and 4 from J, leaving 16 bases between them. The CDR3 consists of 15 residues. This TCR was sampled from a woman aged 30 to 39 in good health and CMV-seropositive. Material for sequencing was PBMCs. This chain links TRBV28 with TRBJ1-2; D is unresolved. In DNA, the CDR3 is TGTGCCAGCAGTTACCCCGTGAAGGGAGCCTATGGCTACACCTTC. As protein: CASSYPVKGAYGYTF.